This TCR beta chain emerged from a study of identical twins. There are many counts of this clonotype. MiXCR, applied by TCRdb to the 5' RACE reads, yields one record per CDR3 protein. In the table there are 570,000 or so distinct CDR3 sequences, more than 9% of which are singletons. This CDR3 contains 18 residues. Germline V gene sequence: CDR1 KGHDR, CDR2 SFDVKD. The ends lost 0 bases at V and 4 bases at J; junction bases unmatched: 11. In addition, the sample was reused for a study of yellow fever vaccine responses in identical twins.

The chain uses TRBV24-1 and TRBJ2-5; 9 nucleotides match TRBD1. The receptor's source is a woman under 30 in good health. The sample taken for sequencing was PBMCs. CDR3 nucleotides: TGTGCCACCAGTGATTTGCCCGGGACAGGGTCTTTCGGAGAGACCCAGTACTTC. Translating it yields CATSDLPGTGSFGETQYF.